This record covers a single TCR beta chain. No antigen is known for it. The data belong to a study of cytomegalovirus exposure and HLA in healthy donors. Study outcomes and limitations: TCR beta sequences reportedly predicted most subjects' HLA-A and HLA-B alleles accurately. Under in vitro conditions, a few CMV-associated chains were confirmed as specific for CMV antigens.

The PCR ran on 60 Vbeta and 13 Jbeta primers. Sequencing was performed with immunoSEQ multiplex PCR; in TCRdb, only in-frame clones are kept and a portion is missing. The sample consists of 170,000 or so clones, around 77% of them appearing once. This CDR3 region has 12 residues. Germline values: CDR1 SGHNT, CDR2 YENEEA. The ends were cut back, 5 bases at V and 11 bases at J, with 13 bases in the middle. The TCR sequence derives from a man in his sixties in good health and CMV-seronegative. Sequences were obtained from PBMCs. The chain uses TRBV11-3 and TRBJ2-1; tentative D call: TRBD1 (6 bases). In nucleotides, the CDR3 is TGTGCCAGCAGCCCCGTTACAGGGCAGCAGTTCTTC. As protein: CASSPVTGQQFF.